This is a list of T cell receptor beta chains from one sample in a study of neurological immune-mediated disorders. One entry per CDR3 protein results from TCRdb running MiXCR on the 5' RACE reads. Of some 100,000 distinct CDR3 sequences listed, roughly an eighth are singletons. Sequencing was carried out using PBMCs. The source is a female donor with HTLV-1-associated myelopathy (HAM/TSP). CDR3s include the opening cysteine and the closing phenylalanine or tryptophan. D genes are given only for firm matches. Clone size appears in some rows only: once, few, many, or a class for an expanded clone.

CASSLGGGTIYGYTF,TGTGCCAGCAGCTTAGGTGGAGGAACCATCTATGGCTACACCTTC,many,-,TRBV11-2,TRBJ1-2
CASSLEGGTEAFF,TGCGCCAGCAGCTTGGAAGGGGGCACTGAAGCTTTCTTT,many,-,TRBV5-1,TRBJ1-1
CSVEDSGGVADTQYF,TGCAGCGTTGAAGACTCCGGGGGTGTCGCAGATACGCAGTATTTT,-,-,TRBV29-1,TRBJ2-3
CASSQDAGAHNEQFF,TGTGCCAGCAGCCAAGATGCGGGGGCGCACAATGAGCAGTTCTTC,many,-,TRBV3-1,TRBJ2-1
CASYAGGPGETQYF,TGTGCCAGCTACGCCGGCGGGCCCGGGGAGACCCAGTACTTC,many,-,TRBV2,TRBJ2-5
CASSHHFTTDNQPQHF,TGCGCCAGCAGCCATCATTTCACGACAGACAATCAGCCCCAGCATTTT,many,-,TRBV4-1,TRBJ1-5
CANSLQTGYEQYF,TGTGCCAACAGTTTACAGACAGGGTACGAGCAGTACTTC,-,TRBD1,TRBV12-3/TRBV12-4,TRBJ2-7
CATGKQTLVTGELFF,TGTGCCACCGGGAAACAGACCCTAGTCACCGGGGAGCTGTTTTTT,many,-,TRBV27,TRBJ2-2
CAISVEVGVNTIYF,TGTGCCATCAGCGTAGAGGTGGGAGTAAACACCATATATTTT,once,-,TRBV9,TRBJ1-3
CASSREGGELFF,TGTGCCAGTAGTAGGGAAGGCGGGGAGCTGTTTTTT,-,-,TRBV19,TRBJ2-2
CSAGGAGSSYEQYF,TGCAGCGCCGGGGGGGCAGGGAGTTCCTACGAGCAGTACTTC,many,TRBD2,TRBV29-1,TRBJ2-7
CASSETDAYEQYF,TGTGCCAGCAGTGAAACGGACGCCTACGAGCAGTACTTC,many,-,TRBV2,TRBJ2-7
CASSLGQGGSYEQYF,TGCGCCAGCAGCTTGGGACAGGGGGGATCCTACGAGCAGTACTTC,many,TRBD1,TRBV5-1,TRBJ2-7
CSASRDSPLHF,TGCAGTGCCTCGAGGGATTCACCCCTCCACTTT,many,-,TRBV20-1,TRBJ1-6
CATSRVAGGLTDTQYF,TGTGCCACCAGCAGGGTAGCGGGGGGGCTCACAGATACGCAGTATTTT,many,TRBD2,TRBV15,TRBJ2-3
CASSEGRGIGNSPLHF,TGTGCCAGCAGTGAAGGCAGGGGCATAGGGAATTCACCCCTCCACTTT,many,-,TRBV25-1,TRBJ1-6
CASSPGQGADGELFF,TGTGCCAGTAGCCCGGGACAGGGGGCAGACGGGGAGCTGTTTTTT,few,TRBD1,TRBV19,TRBJ2-2
CSAHLGTGITEKLFF,TGCAGTGCTCACCTTGGGACAGGGATAACTGAAAAACTGTTTTTT,-,TRBD1,TRBV20-1,TRBJ1-4
CAISENYEQYF,TGTGCCATCAGTGAGAACTACGAGCAGTACTTC,many,-,TRBV10-3,TRBJ2-7
CASSTPTGVYGYTF,TGTGCCAGCAGTACACCGACGGGGGTCTATGGCTACACCTTC,many,-,TRBV28,TRBJ1-2
CRARDRMNEKLFF,TGCAGAGCCCGGGACAGGATGAATGAAAAACTGTTTTTT,many,TRBD1,TRBV20-1,TRBJ1-4
CASSSRGGDYNEQFF,TGCGCCAGCAGCAGTAGAGGGGGAGATTACAATGAGCAGTTCTTC,many,-,TRBV5-1,TRBJ2-1
CASSLTVVGANVLTF,TGCGCCAGCAGCTTAACGGTCGTCGGGGCCAACGTCCTGACTTTC,many,-,TRBV5-1,TRBJ2-6
CASSLAGFNTEAFF,TGCGCCAGCAGCTTGGCTGGATTCAACACTGAAGCTTTCTTT,few,-,TRBV5-1,TRBJ1-1
CASSSLSGGEQYF,TGTGCCAGCTCATCGCTGTCCGGGGGCGAGCAGTACTTC,-,-,TRBV18,TRBJ2-7
CASSYSVWVRNTEAFF,TGTGCCAGCAGTTATTCAGTGTGGGTCCGAAACACTGAAGCTTTCTTT,few,-,TRBV6-6,TRBJ1-1
CASSFQGTGELFF,TGTGCCAGCAGTTTTCAGGGCACCGGGGAGCTGTTTTTT,many,-,TRBV27,TRBJ2-2
CASSTGVRGKQYF,TGCGCCAGCAGCACAGGGGTGAGAGGTAAGCAGTATTTT,-,TRBD1,TRBV10-1,TRBJ2-3
CASSLLLAGGNEQFF,TGTGCCAGCAGCTTATTGCTAGCGGGGGGTAATGAGCAGTTCTTC,many,TRBD2,TRBV7-8,TRBJ2-1
CASSWEAQATYEQYF,TGCGCCAGCAGCTGGGAGGCACAGGCGACCTACGAGCAGTACTTC,many,-,TRBV5-1,TRBJ2-7
CSAPGRAYEQYF,TGCAGTGCCCCAGGCAGGGCCTACGAGCAGTACTTC,many,-,TRBV20-1,TRBJ2-7